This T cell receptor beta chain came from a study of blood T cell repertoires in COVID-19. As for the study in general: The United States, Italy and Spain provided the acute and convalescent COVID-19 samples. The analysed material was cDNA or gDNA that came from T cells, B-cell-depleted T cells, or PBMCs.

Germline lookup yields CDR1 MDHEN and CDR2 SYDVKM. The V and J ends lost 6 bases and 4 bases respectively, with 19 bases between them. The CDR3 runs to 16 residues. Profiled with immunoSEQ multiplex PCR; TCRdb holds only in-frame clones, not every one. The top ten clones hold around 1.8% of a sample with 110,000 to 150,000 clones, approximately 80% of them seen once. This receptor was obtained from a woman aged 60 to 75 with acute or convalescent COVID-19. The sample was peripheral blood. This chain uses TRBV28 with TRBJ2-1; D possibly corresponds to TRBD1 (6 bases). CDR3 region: CASSSFLGARYNEQFF. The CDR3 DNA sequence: TGTGCCAGCAGCTCCTTTCTGGGGGCTCGGTACAATGAGCAGTTCTTC.